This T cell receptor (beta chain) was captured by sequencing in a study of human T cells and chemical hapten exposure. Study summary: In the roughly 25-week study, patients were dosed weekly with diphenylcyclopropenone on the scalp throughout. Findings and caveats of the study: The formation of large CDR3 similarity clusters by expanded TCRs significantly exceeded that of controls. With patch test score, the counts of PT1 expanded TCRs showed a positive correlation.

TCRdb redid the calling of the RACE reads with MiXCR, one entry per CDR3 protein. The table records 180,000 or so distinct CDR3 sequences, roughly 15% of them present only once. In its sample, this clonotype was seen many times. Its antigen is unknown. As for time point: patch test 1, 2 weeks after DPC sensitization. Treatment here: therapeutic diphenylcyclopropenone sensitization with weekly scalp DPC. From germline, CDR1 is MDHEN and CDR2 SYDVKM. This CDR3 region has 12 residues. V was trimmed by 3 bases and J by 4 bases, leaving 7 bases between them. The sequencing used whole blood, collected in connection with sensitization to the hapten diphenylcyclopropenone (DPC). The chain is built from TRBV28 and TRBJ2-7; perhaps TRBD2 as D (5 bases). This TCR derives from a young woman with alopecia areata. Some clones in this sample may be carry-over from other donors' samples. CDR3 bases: TGTGCCAGCAGTTTTACGGGGTACGAGCAGTACTTC. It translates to CASSFTGYEQYF.